This T cell receptor beta chain came from a study of EBV T-cell therapy then PD-1 blockade in nasopharyngeal carcinoma (dated by TCRdb to about 2021). In light of the paper, this sample's treatment or condition label describes: AdE1-LMPpoly-expanded autologous EBV-specific T-cell therapy followed by anti-PD-1 nivolumab. The cysteine opens and the phenylalanine closes a CDR3 of 14 amino acids. The only DNA kept is the CDR3, 42 bases in frame from the first base. Sequences LNHNV (CDR1) and YYDKDF (CDR2) are obtained from the germline V gene (reference sequence). Relative to germline, V is missing 1 base and J is missing 7 bases, with 7 bases of the junction outside any gene match. Points on this clone: Its antigen remains undetermined. Within one base of it there is no much larger clone, and no base qualities were kept.

The Qiagen DNeasy Kit was used to extract genomic DNA from the sorted cells. The immunoSEQ platform was used for deep sequencing of the TCR beta chain. In the original analysis: Repertoire data analysis was performed with the immunoSEQ Analyzer software. TCRdb provides this immuneACCESS table in a form limited to in-frame rearrangements. Some clones are lacking; in checked studies, under half of them reflect an unresolved V gene, and why the rest are absent is not known. V and J calls and clone size are those listed in that table; D and trimming were worked out from the DNA. The sample table shows about 23,000 clones, and approximately 84% are seen once. Of the sample, roughly 29% falls within the top ten clones.

This TCR was sampled from a man in his forties or fifties with nasopharyngeal carcinoma. The rearrangement joined TRBV15 to TRBJ2-7; 7 bases in between match TRBD2. This specimen was CD8+ T cells from blood, taken around day 60 from a patient whose treatment included autologous EBV-specific T cells and nivolumab. CDR3 loop: CATSRARGVGEQYF. The bases are TGTGCCACCAGCAGAGCTCGGGGGGTGGGAGAGCAGTACTTC. The full variable domain, completed from the reference TRBV15 and TRBJ2-7 proteins outside the CDR3, reads DAMVIQNPRYQVTQFGKPVTLSCSQTLNHNVMYWYQQKSSQAPKLLFHYYDKDFNNEADTPDNFQSRRPNTSFCFLDIRSPGLGDTAMYLCATSRARGVGEQYFGPGTRLTVT.